Listed below are T cell receptor beta chains from one sample, sequenced in a study of beta chain features in type 1 diabetes. Profiling relied on immunoSEQ multiplex PCR, and the TCRdb table lists in-frame clones only, not all of them. The table records approximately 250,000 clones, around 22% of them present only once. Sequencing was carried out using naive CD4+ T cells from blood. The receptors were gathered from a woman aged 25 to 45 with type 1 diabetes. CDR3s include the opening cysteine and the closing phenylalanine or tryptophan. The order of the fields is D gene, V gene, J gene, clone size, CDR3 protein, CDR3 DNA. A D gene is named only where the DNA matches it firmly. Clone sizes are given selectively: once, few, many, or a class where the clone is expanded.

D: TRBD1; V: TRBV19; J: TRBJ1-2; size: NA; CDR3: CASTVRTGLGDYGYTF; DNA: TGTGCCAGTACGGTTCGGACAGGGCTGGGTGACTATGGCTACACCTTC
D: TRBD1; V: TRBV5-1; J: TRBJ1-2; size: once; CDR3: CASSEGQGPPYGYTF; DNA: TGCGCCAGCAGCGAGGGACAGGGTCCGCCCTATGGCTACACCTTC
D: NA; V: TRBV18; J: TRBJ2-2; size: NA; CDR3: CASSPRDIGELFF; DNA: TGTGCCAGCTCACCCAGGGACATCGGGGAGCTGTTTTTT
D: TRBD1; V: TRBV11-2; J: TRBJ2-3; size: NA; CDR3: CASSYYGTGYTDTQYF; DNA: TGTGCCAGCAGCTACTACGGGACAGGGTACACAGATACGCAGTATTTT
D: NA; V: TRBV6-6; J: TRBJ2-5; size: few; CDR3: CASFRETQYF; DNA: TGTGCCAGTTTTAGAGAGACCCAGTACTTC
D: NA; V: TRBV7-9; J: TRBJ2-1; size: few; CDR3: CASSPLPALYNEQFF; DNA: TGTGCCAGCAGCCCGCTACCCGCACTTTACAATGAGCAGTTCTTC
D: NA; V: TRBV30; J: TRBJ1-5; size: few; CDR3: CAWSVWGGRQPQHF; DNA: TGTGCCTGGAGTGTATGGGGAGGGCGGCAGCCCCAGCATTTT
D: NA; V: TRBV5-6; J: TRBJ2-5; size: few; CDR3: CASSFWERETQYF; DNA: TGTGCCAGCAGCTTCTGGGAGAGGGAGACCCAGTACTTC
D: NA; V: TRBV5-4; J: TRBJ2-7; size: NA; CDR3: CASSLGAGNYEQYF; DNA: TGTGCCAGCAGCTTGGGGGCCGGCAACTACGAGCAGTACTTC
D: NA; V: TRBV5-1; J: TRBJ2-2; size: NA; CDR3: CASSWNPSTRRELFF; DNA: TGCGCCAGCAGCTGGAACCCCTCGACTAGGAGGGAGCTGTTTTTT
D: NA; V: TRBV19; J: TRBJ1-1; size: few; CDR3: CASSILNDLTRGSSEAFF; DNA: TGTGCCAGTAGTATACTCAACGACCTTACCAGGGGATCCTCAGAAGCTTTCTTT
D: NA; V: TRBV7-9; J: TRBJ2-1; size: NA; CDR3: CASIASTFYNEQFF; DNA: TGTGCCAGCATCGCCTCGACTTTCTACAATGAGCAGTTCTTC
D: NA; V: TRBV2; J: TRBJ2-7; size: few; CDR3: CASSGGRVSYEQYF; DNA: TGTGCCAGCAGTGGAGGCAGGGTGTCCTACGAGCAGTACTTC
D: NA; V: TRBV27; J: TRBJ2-1; size: NA; CDR3: CASSGHKQFF; DNA: TGTGCCAGCAGTGGACACAAGCAGTTCTTC
D: NA; V: TRBV2; J: TRBJ2-2; size: few; CDR3: CASSDFAESTGELFF; DNA: TGTGCCAGCAGTGACTTCGCGGAGTCCACCGGGGAGCTGTTTTTT
D: TRBD2; V: TRBV30; J: TRBJ2-1; size: NA; CDR3: CAWSAPGTSLNEQFF; DNA: TGTGCCTGGAGTGCCCCCGGGACTAGCCTCAATGAGCAGTTCTTC
D: NA; V: TRBV11-2; J: TRBJ1-1; size: few; CDR3: CASSLDHGVWTEAFF; DNA: TGTGCCAGCAGCTTAGATCACGGGGTTTGGACTGAAGCTTTCTTT
D: TRBD1; V: TRBV2; J: TRBJ2-6; size: few; CDR3: CASDRDRDLSGANVLTF; DNA: TGTGCCAGTGACCGGGACAGGGACCTTTCTGGGGCCAACGTCCTGACTTTC
D: TRBD1; V: TRBV5-1; J: TRBJ2-1; size: NA; CDR3: CASSFRQGSYNEQFF; DNA: TGCGCCAGCAGCTTCAGACAGGGCTCATACAATGAGCAGTTCTTC
D: TRBD1; V: TRBV29-1; J: TRBJ1-1; size: NA; CDR3: CSVDAGTGVTEAFF; DNA: TGCAGCGTGGACGCCGGGACAGGGGTTACTGAAGCTTTCTTT
D: TRBD2; V: TRBV7-2; J: TRBJ2-3; size: NA; CDR3: CASSPGLAGITDTQYF; DNA: TGTGCCAGCAGCCCGGGGTTAGCGGGGATCACAGATACGCAGTATTTT
D: TRBD2; V: TRBV5-1; J: TRBJ2-1; size: NA; CDR3: CASSWGATSGRAIEQFF; DNA: TGCGCCAGCAGCTGGGGGGCGACTAGCGGGAGGGCCATTGAGCAGTTCTTC
D: NA; V: TRBV4-2; J: TRBJ1-1; size: NA; CDR3: CASSHDRTEAFF; DNA: TGTGCCAGCAGCCACGACAGGACTGAAGCTTTCTTT